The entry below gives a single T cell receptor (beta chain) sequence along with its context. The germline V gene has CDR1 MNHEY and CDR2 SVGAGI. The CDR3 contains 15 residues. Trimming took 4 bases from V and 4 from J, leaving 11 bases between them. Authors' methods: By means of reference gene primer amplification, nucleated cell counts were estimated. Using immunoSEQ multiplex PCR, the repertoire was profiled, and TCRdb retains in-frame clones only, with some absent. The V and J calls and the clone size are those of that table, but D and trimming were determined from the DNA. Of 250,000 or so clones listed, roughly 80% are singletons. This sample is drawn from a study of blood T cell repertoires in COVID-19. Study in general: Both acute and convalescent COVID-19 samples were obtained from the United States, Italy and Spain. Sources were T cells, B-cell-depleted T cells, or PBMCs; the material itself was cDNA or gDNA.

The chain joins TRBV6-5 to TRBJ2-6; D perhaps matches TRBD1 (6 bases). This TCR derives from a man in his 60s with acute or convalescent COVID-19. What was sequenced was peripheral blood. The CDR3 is CASSFTGSGANVLTF. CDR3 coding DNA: TGTGCCAGCAGTTTTACAGGGAGCGGGGCCAACGTCCTGACTTTC.